The rows below give T cell receptor beta chains drawn from one sample of a study of blood T cell repertoires in COVID-19. Profiling relied on immunoSEQ multiplex PCR, and the TCRdb table lists in-frame clones only, not all of them. This table has 95,000 to 100,000 clones, 91% appearing once. The sequencing input was peripheral blood. These receptor sequences come from a man aged 50 to 60 with acute or convalescent COVID-19. The conserved cysteine and the conserved F or W are not part of the CDR3 here. Each record gives: J gene, V gene, CDR3 protein.

>TRBJ1-2|TRBV5-1
ASSPTGPEGYT
>TRBJ1-2|TRBV19
ASSLRTGYGYT
>TRBJ2-2|TRBV9
ASSVGTGNTGELF
>TRBJ1-1|TRBV2
ASSRDSYTEAF
>TRBJ2-2|TRBV2
ASGRTGGTGELF
>TRBJ1-2|TRBV15
ATSRAAGGLNYGYT
>TRBJ1-1|TRBV2
ASSEFRTENTEAF
>TRBJ1-5|TRBV4-1
ASSQDVGTGALGPQH
>TRBJ2-2|TRBV11-3
ASSLGLLAVNTGELF
>TRBJ1-4|TRBV5-4
ASSLGRGYNEKLF
>TRBJ1-4|TRBV28
ASSTSIATPTNEKLF
>TRBJ2-2|TRBV27
ASSSGANTGELF
>TRBJ2-5|TRBV3-1/TRBV3-2
ASSQDGRGQETQY
>TRBJ2-7|TRBV5-1
ASSLEDTSYEQY
>TRBJ1-1|TRBV18
ASSPRAGGDTEAF
>TRBJ2-2|TRBV5-1
ASSLGGRTGELF
>TRBJ1-1|TRBV28
ASSLDRAEAF
>TRBJ2-2|TRBV15
ATSERNTGELF
>TRBJ2-2|TRBV7-2
ASSSGLGNTGELF
>TRBJ1-2|TRBV27
ASSSGDRASGYT
>TRBJ2-5|TRBV23-1
ASSQTRDRGLREGKTQY
>TRBJ1-5|TRBV30
AWNRQGGNQPQH
>TRBJ2-7|TRBV5-6
ASSLDRRGPSYEQY
>TRBJ1-2|TRBV28
ASRPQGTTNYGYT
>TRBJ2-1|TRBV5-1
ASSASGGRINEQF